This T cell receptor (beta chain) was profiled in a study of response to subunit inactivated influenza vaccine. Whole-study results and caveats: Each seasonal influenza vaccination, the authors suggested, recruits few new T cells.

The CDR3 loop spans 14 amino acids. V was clipped by 8 bases and J by 4 bases, with 15 bases between them. Germline CDR1 is MNHEY and CDR2 is SVGEGT. Concerning this clonotype itself: Its antigen remains unknown.

TCRdb independently ran MiXCR on the RT-PCR reads; one entry per CDR3 protein. Of under 200,000 distinct CDR3 sequences detected, about 10% appear once; the ten largest clones hold roughly a third. The V gene is TRBV6-2 or TRBV6-3, the J gene TRBJ2-1; TRBD1 is a possible D gene (7 bases). This receptor was obtained from a man aged 50 to 69 who received an inactivated influenza vaccine. Sample: CD8+ T cells sorted from PBMCs, taken about 23 months after vaccination. CDR3 region: CASALRGEYNEQFF. The CDR3 DNA sequence: TGTGCCAGCGCCCTCAGGGGGGAATACAATGAGCAGTTCTTC.